These 22 T cell receptor beta chains share one sample of origin, sequenced in a study of blood T cells in healthy people across ages. A second about 6 to 12 cycle PCR used barcoded and J-beta primers. TCRdb ran MiXCR on the 5' RACE reads and lists one entry per CDR3 protein. This table has 800,000 or so distinct CDR3 sequences, roughly 25% appearing once. These data were likewise used in another study, on T cells of mothers and their children.

Source material: blood. Receptors were obtained from a boy aged 5 to 17 in good health.

V and J are TRBV20-1 and TRBJ2-5; D could derive from TRBD1 or TRBD2 (5 bases each). Trimming stripped 8 bases from V and 5 bases from J, with 12 bases between. This CDR3 spans 11 amino acids. CDR1 and CDR2 from the germline V gene are DFQATT and SNEGSKA (reference sequence). CDR3 in amino acids: CSTTRGETQYF. DNA for the CDR3: TGCAGTACCACTAGGGGCGAGACCCAGTACTTC.

This clonotype was recorded many times. The germline gene is not matched at one end of the junction; a read error may be the cause. The chain employs TRBV7-7 and TRBJ2-5; TRBD2 agrees at 10 bases. Germline loops: CDR1 SSHAT, CDR2 FNYEAQ (reference sequence). This CDR3 has 15 amino acids. CDR3 DNA: TGTGCTAGCAGTTTAGCGGGGGGCAACCAAGAGACCCAGTACTTC. Protein sequence: CASSLAGGNQETQYF.

The rearrangement uses TRBV9 and TRBJ2-1; the D is unclear. This CDR3 is built from 14 residues. Germline CDR1 and CDR2: SGDLS and YYNGEE. V dropped 0 bases and J dropped 8 bases, with 12 bases sitting between them. The CDR3: CASSVALVGDEQFF. The CDR3 DNA sequence: TGTGCCAGCAGCGTAGCCCTGGTAGGCGATGAGCAGTTCTTC.

CDR3 region: CASSHGTPYEQYF. CDR3 in DNA: TGTGCCAGCAGCCACGGGACACCCTACGAGCAGTACTTC. V gene TRBV12-3 or TRBV12-4 combines with J gene TRBJ2-7; weak D call: TRBD1 (6 bases). The germline V and J ends were trimmed by 6 bases and 2 bases, with 11 bases remaining between them. This CDR3 region has 13 residues.

The chain employs TRBV5-1 and TRBJ2-5; 10 bases match TRBD2. Losses at the gene ends were 4 bases for V and 4 bases for J; bases not matched to a gene: 7. This CDR3 is built from 15 residues. The V gene's germline CDR1 is SGHRS and CDR2 YFSETQ. CDR3: CASSSQRGGLETQYF. As DNA, the CDR3 is TGCGCCAGCAGCAGCCAGCGGGGGGGCCTAGAGACCCAGTACTTC.

This clonotype was seen a few times. The rearrangement joins TRBV7-6 to TRBJ2-5; 7 bases agree with TRBD1. CDR1 is SGHVS, CDR2 FNYEAQ, per germline. There are 15 residues in the CDR3. The trim removed 5 bases at V and 2 bases at J, leaving 8 bases unmatched. The CDR3 region is CASSTSGQTQETQYF. In nucleotides, the CDR3 is TGTGCCAGCAGCACTTCGGGACAGACACAAGAGACCCAGTACTTC.

About this clonotype itself: Sequence at one end of the junction differs from germline and may be a read error. V gene TRBV4-3 combines with J gene TRBJ2-7, with D uncertain. The CDR3 is 13 amino acids. CDR1 LGHNA and CDR2 YSLEER come from the germline V gene. The CDR3 loop is CAGSADLSYEQYF. In DNA, the CDR3 is TGCGCCGGCAGCGCGGACCTATCCTACGAGCAGTACTTC.

In this sample, this clonotype turned up a few times. The chain employs TRBV7-2 and TRBJ2-5, with TRBD1 identical over 7 bases. V lost 5 bases to trimming and J lost 3 bases; unmatched junction nucleotides: 6. Germline assignment: CDR1 SGHTA and CDR2 FQGNSA. This CDR3 has 14 residues. CDR3 sequence (DNA): TGTGCCAGCAGCACAGACAGGGCCGAAGAGACCCAGTACTTC. This translates into CASSTDRAEETQYF.

The J gene is TRBJ1-5, the V gene TRBV20-1; D is uncertain. This CDR3 has 13 amino acids. Trimming left V 0 bases short and J 1 base short, with 4 bases between. Germline V gene data show CDR1 as DFQATT and CDR2 as SNEGSKA (reference sequence). CDR3 coding DNA: TGCAGTGCTAGAGAGGACAGCAATCAGCCCCAGCATTTT. Residues: CSAREDSNQPQHF.

The V gene is TRBV6-6, the J gene TRBJ2-7; D is uncertain. Germline V gene data show CDR1 as MNHNY and CDR2 as SVGAGI (reference sequence). Trimming pared 5 bases from V and 0 bases from J, leaving 8 bases between. The CDR3 length is 13 residues. The CDR3 protein is CASSAAGSYEQYF. The CDR3 DNA is TGTGCCAGCAGTGCAGCAGGCTCCTACGAGCAGTACTTC.

This clonotype has only a few counts. V and J are TRBV25-1 and TRBJ2-5, with TRBD1 identical over 9 bases. With the DNA end fitting TRBJ2-7 better, the J assignment may be wrong. CDR3 size: 14 residues. Germline V gene data show CDR1 as MGHDK and CDR2 as SYGVNS. The CDR3 DNA is TGTGCCAGCAGTGGCCGGGACAGGGACTACGAGCAGTACTTC. Its protein is CASSGRDRDYEQYF.

This clonotype occurred many times. The chain links TRBV28 to TRBJ2-3; 16 nucleotides align to TRBD2. The CDR3 contains 21 residues. V was clipped by 5 bases and J by 2 bases; unmatched bases: 16. Germline lookup yields CDR1 MDHEN and CDR2 SYDVKM. The CDR3 nucleotides are TGTGCCAGCAGTGAGAGAGATGGGACTAGCGGGAGGGGTCCCTTCACAGATACGCAGTATTTT. This sequence encodes CASSERDGTSGRGPFTDTQYF.

The genes are TRBV5-1 and TRBJ1-1; 9 bases are a match to TRBD1. After removal of 3 bases from V and 3 bases from J, the junction contained 3 bases not matched to a gene. Per the germline V gene, CDR1 is SGHRS and CDR2 is YFSETQ. CDR3 length equals 14 residues. DNA of the CDR3: TGCGCCAGCAGCTGGGGACAGGGTGACACTGAAGCTTTCTTT. Its translation is CASSWGQGDTEAFF.

This clonotype was found a few times. Here the CDR3 reads CSARVSGSSYNEQFF. The CDR3 bases are TGCAGTGCTAGGGTTAGCGGAAGCTCCTACAATGAGCAGTTCTTC. The rearrangement links TRBV20-1 to TRBJ2-1; D may be TRBD2 (6 bases). This CDR3 comprises 15 residues. Germline CDR1 DFQATT, CDR2 SNEGSKA (reference sequence). V lost 3 bases, J lost 0 bases, and 12 bases lay in between.

CDR3 sequence (DNA): TGCAGCGTTGCAGACAGGAGCCAAGAGACCCAGTACTTC. This translates into CSVADRSQETQYF. The chain uses TRBV29-1 and TRBJ2-5, with D possibly TRBD1 on 6 matching bases. The length of the CDR3 is 13 residues. V dropped 4 bases and J dropped 1 base, with 10 bases sitting between them. CDR1 and CDR2 from the germline V gene are SQVTM and ANQGSEA.

The sample holds a few counts of this clonotype. The chain links TRBV15 to TRBJ1-4; D gene unclear. Germline V lookup: CDR1 LNHNV, CDR2 YYDKDF (reference sequence). This CDR3 region has 15 residues. Trimming shortened V by 4 bases and J by 7 bases, and 16 bases separated the two germline ends. The CDR3 DNA sequence: TGTGCCACCAGCAAAACAGCCGCCTGGGCTGAAAAACTGTTTTTT. This sequence encodes CATSKTAAWAEKLFF.

The rearrangement joins TRBV29-1 to TRBJ2-2; the D gene is possibly TRBD2 (6 bases). The germline CDR1 and CDR2 sequences are SQVTM and ANQGSEA. Trimming cost V 8 bases and J 2 bases, with 15 bases left between them. CDR3 length equals 14 residues. Here the CDR3 DNA reads TGCAGCATAGGAGGGACGGAAAACACCGGGGAGCTGTTTTTT. Its translation: CSIGGTENTGELFF.

This sequence joins TRBV2 and TRBJ2-3; weak D call: TRBD2 (5 bases). The CDR3 covers 14 residues. With 6 bases removed from V and 2 bases from J, the gap between germline ends came to 12 bases. Germline-derived CDR1 and CDR2 are SNHLY and FYNNEI. The CDR3: CASRRVLFTDTQYF. The CDR3 nucleotides are TGTGCCAGCAGGCGGGTACTTTTCACAGATACGCAGTATTTT.

This clonotype was counted between two and nine times. The genes are TRBV20-1 and TRBJ1-1, with D hard to call. CDR3 length: 11 residues. Germline-derived CDR1 and CDR2 are DFQATT and SNEGSKA (reference sequence). The V end was cut by 4 bases, the J end by 0 bases, with 3 bases between. The CDR3 nucleotides read TGCAGTGCTATAGTGAACACTGAAGCTTTCTTT. It translates to CSAIVNTEAFF.

This chain links TRBV20-1 with TRBJ1-2, with D hard to call. The CDR3 totals 12 residues. Between the trimmed V and J ends, which lost 1 base and 8 bases, there was a span of 11 bases. The germline CDR1 and CDR2 sequences are DFQATT and SNEGSKA (reference sequence). The DNA for the CDR3 is TGCAGTGCTAGAGTCGCACCCATCGGCTACACCTTC. It yields the protein CSARVAPIGYTF.

This clonotype has more than one count but fewer than ten. The junction does not match germline at one end; this may be a read error. V is TRBV7-9 and J is TRBJ2-5; D possibly corresponds to TRBD2 (6 bases). The J call is doubtful: the DNA matches TRBJ2-1 better. Germline V gene data show CDR1 as SEHNR and CDR2 as FQNEAQ (reference sequence). This CDR3 region has 16 residues. CDR3 protein: CASSLGAEGSYSEQFF. Written as DNA, the CDR3 is TGTGCCAGCAGCTTAGGCGCGGAGGGGTCCTACAGTGAGCAGTTCTTC.

The table lists this clonotype with many counts. Written as DNA, the CDR3 is TGTGCCAGCAGCCCGGGACTAGTGCGCGAGCAGTACTTC. It encodes CASSPGLVREQYF. The chain is built from TRBV6-2 or TRBV6-3 and TRBJ2-7; 8 bases are a match to TRBD2. Trimming at V came to 6 bases and at J to 6 bases, leaving 7 bases not matched to a gene. The CDR3 is 13 amino acids. The germline V gene has CDR1 MNHEY and CDR2 SVGEGT.